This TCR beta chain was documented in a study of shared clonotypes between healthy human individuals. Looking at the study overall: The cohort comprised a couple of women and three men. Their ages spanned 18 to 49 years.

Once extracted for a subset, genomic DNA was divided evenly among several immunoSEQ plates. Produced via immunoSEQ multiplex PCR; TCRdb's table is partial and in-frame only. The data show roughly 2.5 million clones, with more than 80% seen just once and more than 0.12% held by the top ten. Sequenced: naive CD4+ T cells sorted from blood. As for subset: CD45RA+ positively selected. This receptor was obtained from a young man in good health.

The CDR3 protein is CASFTHGQEQYF. The DNA for the CDR3 is TGTGCCAGCTTTACCCACGGCCAGGAGCAGTACTTC. V usage is TRBV28 and J usage is TRBJ2-7; D is unclear. Germline assignment: CDR1 MDHEN and CDR2 SYDVKM. The CDR3 has 12 residues. V lost 8 bases, J lost 7 bases, and 15 bases lay in between.